One and the same sample provided the 24 T cell receptor beta chains below, sequenced in a study of T-cell memory formation after mild COVID-19. Each CDR3 protein is one row after TCRdb ran MiXCR on the 5' RACE reads. The data contain hundreds of thousands of distinct CDR3 sequences, roughly a fifth of them seen just once; the ten biggest clones take up around 8.4%. Sequencing used PBMCs or a T cell subset sorted from them (not recorded which). These receptors all come from an adult woman who had mild COVID-19 (a few samples of this study predate the infection). Cell type and time point are not known.

The chain has TRBV6-5 and TRBJ2-3; 7 positions match TRBD2. The J segment lost 2 bases and the V segment lost 3 bases, leaving 5 bases of the junction unmatched. The germline gives CDR1 MNHEY, CDR2 SVGAGI. The CDR3 length is 15 residues. CDR3 coding DNA: TGTGCCAGCAGTTATGCGCGGGGGTTCACAGATACGCAGTATTTT. This codes for CASSYARGFTDTQYF.

The chain links TRBV12-5 to TRBJ2-7, with a possible D match to TRBD2 (5 bases). There are 15 residues in the CDR3. The germline V gene encodes CDR1 LGHNT and CDR2 FRNRAP. V was clipped by 1 base and J by 2 bases, with 12 bases between them. The CDR3 protein is CASGLGGALTYEQYF. The CDR3 coding sequence is TGTGCTAGTGGTTTGGGGGGAGCCTTAACCTACGAGCAGTACTTC.

CDR3 DNA sequence: TGTGCCAGCAGCTTAGATGGCGGGACAGCCAAAGCTTTCTTT. It encodes CASSLDGGTAKAFF. The V gene is TRBV7-9, the J gene TRBJ1-1; 7 bases are shared with TRBD1. The ends lost 1 base at V and 9 bases at J; junction bases unmatched: 8. This CDR3 is built from 14 residues. CDR1 is SEHNR, CDR2 FQNEAQ, per germline (reference sequence).

The chain has TRBV7-2 and TRBJ2-7, with no clear D. The CDR3 is made up of 13 amino acids. The germline V gene encodes CDR1 SGHTA and CDR2 FQGNSA. V gave up 1 base and J gave up 5 bases, with 9 bases separating them. The CDR3 loop reads CASSLESSNEQYF. Here the CDR3 DNA reads TGTGCCAGCAGCTTAGAGAGTTCCAACGAGCAGTACTTC.

In its sample, this clonotype was seen a few times. The chain carries TRBV29-1 and TRBJ2-5; D call uncertain. This CDR3 has 12 amino acids. Germline CDR1 SQVTM, CDR2 ANQGSEA. The V end was cut by 7 bases, the J end by 5 bases, with 14 bases between. For the CDR3, the DNA is TGCAGCGCGGGTAGGACCATGGAGACCCAGTACTTC. Encoded protein: CSAGRTMETQYF.

This clonotype appeared a few times. This chain links TRBV18 with TRBJ1-5; no clear D. Germline CDR1 is KGHSH and CDR2 is LQKENI. V lost 2 bases and J lost 0, with 5 bases in between. The CDR3 has 14 amino acids. CDR3 loop: CASSPVDSNQPQHF. CDR3 coding DNA: TGTGCCAGCTCACCAGTAGATAGCAATCAGCCCCAGCATTTT.

This clonotype was counted a few times. This sequence joins TRBV7-8 and TRBJ2-5, with 7 bases matching TRBD1. Looked up from germline, CDR1 is SGHVS and CDR2 is FQNEAQ. There are 15 residues in the CDR3. With 1 base clipped from V and 5 bases from J, the junction kept 7 bases outside the gene matches. CDR3 sequence: CASSLGTGVVETQYF. The DNA for the CDR3 is TGTGCCAGCAGCTTAGGGACAGGAGTGGTTGAGACCCAGTACTTC.

The chain joins TRBV5-1 to TRBJ2-6; D is possibly TRBD2 (6 bases). Germline values: CDR1 SGHRS, CDR2 YFSETQ. The ends were cut back, 7 bases at V and 4 bases at J, with 15 bases in the middle. The CDR3 has 15 residues. The CDR3 region has the DNA TGCGCCAGCCGGGTGGGAGGTACCGGGGCCAACGTCCTGACTTTC. Amino acid sequence: CASRVGGTGANVLTF.

The genes are TRBV20-1 and TRBJ2-7; D gene uncertain. V was pared by 3 bases and J by 2 bases, with 11 bases between. The CDR3 has 13 amino acids. CDR1 and CDR2 (germline): DFQATT, SNEGSKA (reference sequence). CDR3: CSASLSDTYEQYF. Here the CDR3 DNA reads TGCAGTGCTAGTTTGTCGGATACCTACGAGCAGTACTTC.

The V gene is TRBV18, the J gene TRBJ2-3; D uncertain. Germline-derived CDR1 and CDR2 are KGHSH and LQKENI. The CDR3 is made up of 15 amino acids. The V end was cut by 2 bases, the J end by 0 bases, with 9 bases between. In DNA, the CDR3 is TGTGCCAGCTCACCATCCGGCCTTAGCACAGATACGCAGTATTTT. It translates to CASSPSGLSTDTQYF.

This clonotype was seen only a few times. The chain links TRBV27 to TRBJ2-3; tentatively, D is TRBD1 (5 bases). In germline, CDR1 is MNHEY, CDR2 SMNVEV (reference sequence). CDR3 size: 17 residues. Trimming left V 6 bases short and J 0 bases short, with 19 bases between. This CDR3 is CASRKDRLSPSTDTQYF. CDR3 nucleotides: TGTGCCAGCAGGAAAGACAGACTCAGCCCTAGCACAGATACGCAGTATTTT.

The rearrangement joins TRBV7-8 to TRBJ1-5; D unresolved. V lost 1 base, J lost 6 bases, and 10 bases lay in between. Germline V CDR1 and CDR2: SGHVS, FQNEAQ. This CDR3 is built from 14 residues. CDR3 amino acids: CASSLVTPFQPQHF. CDR3 in DNA: TGTGCCAGCAGCTTAGTTACCCCCTTTCAGCCCCAGCATTTT.

The chain combines TRBV9 with TRBJ2-3, with D unresolved. Deletions cut 8 bases from V and 6 bases from J, with 19 bases between. Looked up from germline, CDR1 is SGDLS and CDR2 is YYNGEE. The CDR3 length is 14 residues. The CDR3 DNA is TGTGCCAGTTCTCCTTCTGTCAGTGTGGATACGCAGTATTTT. Protein: CASSPSVSVDTQYF.

The V call is TRBV6-5, the J call TRBJ2-5; D uncertain. V was cut by 5 bases and J by 7 bases, with 11 bases left in between. CDR1 and CDR2 from the germline V gene are MNHEY and SVGAGI. The CDR3 spans 12 residues. The CDR3 loop is CASSDATATQYF. The CDR3 bases are TGTGCCAGCAGTGATGCCACCGCGACCCAGTACTTC.

This clonotype was counted only a few times. The gene calls are TRBV5-1 and TRBJ1-1, with TRBD1 matching 12 bases. The CDR3 sequence is 16 residues long. CDR1 is SGHRS and CDR2 is YFSETQ in the germline V gene. V trimming: 0 bases; J trimming: 1 base; junction bases outside the gene matches: 1. The CDR3 sequence is CASSLVGQGANTEAFF. The CDR3 DNA is TGCGCCAGCAGCTTGGTGGGACAGGGGGCGAACACTGAAGCTTTCTTT.

This clonotype was counted only a few times. The V gene is TRBV4-1, the J gene TRBJ1-4; D gene ambiguous. Trimming shortened V by 4 bases and J by 2 bases, and 14 bases separated the two germline ends. The CDR3 loop spans 16 amino acids. Per the germline V gene, CDR1 is MGHRA and CDR2 is YSYEKL. The CDR3 DNA sequence: TGCGCCAGCAGCCTCGGTTTCTCTGGCACTAATGAAAAACTGTTTTTT. As protein: CASSLGFSGTNEKLFF.

The chain uses TRBV12-3 or TRBV12-4 and TRBJ2-1; D not resolved. Trimming shortened V by 4 bases and J by 8 bases, and 6 bases separated the two germline ends. The CDR3 runs to 11 residues. The CDR3 DNA reads TGTGCCAGCAGTTCCGAGGATGAGCAGTTCTTC. Translated, it gives CASSSEDEQFF.

The V call is TRBV2, the J call TRBJ1-5, with 7 bases matching TRBD1. The CDR3 spans 16 residues. V lost 0 bases to trimming and J lost 6 bases; unmatched junction nucleotides: 8. Germline lookup yields CDR1 SNHLY and CDR2 FYNNEI. The CDR3 region has the DNA TGTGCCAGCAGTGAAGCGATGTCAGGGGGACGTCAGCCCCAGCATTTT. This translates into CASSEAMSGGRQPQHF.

This clonotype was counted a few times. This chain joins TRBV29-1 and TRBJ2-7; 11 bases fit TRBD2. The V segment lost 1 base and the J segment 2 bases; nucleotides outside the gene matches: 1. Looked up from germline, CDR1 is SQVTM and CDR2 is ANQGSEA. The CDR3 contains 14 residues. The CDR3 DNA follows: TGCAGCGTTGAAGGACTAGCGGGGACCTACGAGCAGTACTTC. This gives the protein CSVEGLAGTYEQYF.

This clonotype was seen a handful of times. The chain's CDR3 is CASSVAEGLAGDGDNEQFF. CDR3 DNA sequence: TGTGCCAGCAGCGTAGCTGAGGGACTAGCGGGAGATGGAGACAATGAGCAGTTCTTC. The V gene is TRBV9, the J gene TRBJ2-1, with 14 bases matching TRBD2. The germline CDR1 and CDR2 sequences are SGDLS and YYNGEE. This CDR3 is built from 19 residues. With V trimmed by 0 bases and J by 5 bases, 10 bases remained unmatched.

The V gene is TRBV12-3 or TRBV12-4, the J gene TRBJ2-5; 11 bases are shared with TRBD2. The CDR3 is 14 amino acids. The V segment lost 4 bases and the J segment 5 bases; nucleotides outside the gene matches: 3. The chain's CDR3 is CASSSSGGPETQYF. CDR3 DNA: TGTGCCAGCAGTTCTAGCGGGGGGCCGGAGACCCAGTACTTC.

In its sample, this clonotype was seen a few times. This chain links TRBV19 with TRBJ2-1; 9 bases map to TRBD2. V was clipped by 3 bases and J by 8 bases; unmatched bases: 8. CDR1 is LNHDA and CDR2 is SQIVND in the germline V gene (reference sequence). The CDR3 covers 15 residues. The CDR3 sequence is CASSMKVAGGDEQFF. In DNA form, the CDR3 reads TGTGCCAGTAGTATGAAGGTCGCGGGAGGGGATGAGCAGTTCTTC. The variable domain in full, with the rest retrieved from reference TRBV19 and TRBJ2-1, is DGGITQSPKYLFRKEGQNVTLSCEQNLNHDAMYWYRQDPGQGLRLIYYSQIVNDFQKGDIAEGYSVSREKKESFPLTVTSAQKNPTAFYLCASSMKVAGGDEQFFGPGTRLTVL.

This clonotype was counted a few times. The chain employs TRBV6-2 or TRBV6-3 and TRBJ1-1; D not certain. This CDR3 contains 12 residues. Germline V gene sequence: CDR1 MNHEY, CDR2 SVGEGT. The V end was cut by 3 bases, the J end by 3 bases, with 5 bases between. The chain's CDR3 is CASSYEYTEAFF. As DNA, the CDR3 is TGTGCCAGCAGTTATGAGTACACTGAAGCTTTCTTT.

This clonotype has only a few counts. The chain's CDR3 is CAWSVPGSRALRGYTF. In DNA form, the CDR3 reads TGTGCCTGGAGTGTCCCGGGTTCCCGCGCCCTTCGGGGCTACACCTTC. This chain connects TRBV30 to TRBJ1-2, with D unresolved. The CDR3 has 16 amino acids. The germline gives CDR1 GTSNPN, CDR2 SVGIG (reference sequence). The ends were cut back, 0 bases at V and 8 bases at J, with 22 bases in the middle.